Below, 23 T cell receptor beta chains from the same sample are listed, as sequenced in a study of T-cell memory formation after mild COVID-19. TCRdb reprocessed the 5' RACE reads with MiXCR, giving one entry per CDR3 protein. The data contain approximately 89,000 distinct CDR3 sequences, 10% to 15% of them seen just once; the ten biggest clones take up 41%. Specimen: PBMCs or a T cell subset sorted from them (not recorded which). The receptors here all came from a man aged 18 to 29 who had mild COVID-19 (a few samples of this study predate the infection). Cell type and time point are not known.

V gene TRBV7-9 combines with J gene TRBJ1-5; D perhaps matches TRBD1 (5 bases). Germline V CDR1 and CDR2: SEHNR, FQNEAQ (reference sequence). The V and J ends lost 6 bases and 8 bases respectively, with 11 bases between them. CDR3 size: 12 residues. CDR3 in amino acids: CASSQGTEPQHF. CDR3 nucleotide sequence: TGTGCCAGCAGTCAGGGAACTGAGCCCCAGCATTTT.

This clonotype was counted a few times. This CDR3 reads CASLDRGPSGELFF. Here the CDR3 DNA reads TGTGCCAGCCTGGACAGGGGACCGTCCGGGGAGCTGTTTTTT. The chain recombines TRBV2 with TRBJ2-2; 9 nucleotides match TRBD1. With 8 bases clipped from V and 6 bases from J, the junction kept 7 bases outside the gene matches. Germline V gene data show CDR1 as SNHLY and CDR2 as FYNNEI. CDR3 length: 14 amino acids.

CDR3 coding DNA: TGTGCCAGCAGCTTAGCAGGGGGAACTGGAAACACCATATATTTT. Its protein product is CASSLAGGTGNTIYF. The chain joins TRBV7-8 to TRBJ1-3; weak D call: TRBD1 (6 bases). Germline V CDR1 and CDR2: SGHVS, FQNEAQ. The CDR3 extends over 15 amino acids. V lost 0 bases and J 2 bases, leaving 8 bases between the germline ends.

V and J are TRBV4-1 and TRBJ2-2; D perhaps matches TRBD1 (5 bases). Per the germline V gene, CDR1 is MGHRA and CDR2 is YSYEKL. The CDR3 has 17 amino acids. Trimming stripped 0 bases from V and 0 bases from J, with 11 bases between. The CDR3 protein is CASSQEGVEPNTGELFF. In DNA, the CDR3 is TGCGCCAGCAGCCAAGAAGGGGTCGAGCCGAACACCGGGGAGCTGTTTTTT.

There are a few counts of this clonotype. The chain links TRBV7-8 to TRBJ1-1; possibly TRBD1 for D (5 bases). The CDR3 spans 15 residues. The germline V and J ends were trimmed by 5 bases and 3 bases, with 16 bases remaining between them. CDR1 SGHVS and CDR2 FQNEAQ come from the germline V gene. The CDR3 bases are TGTGCCAGCAGCGATCTACCGGGGGGATACACTGAAGCTTTCTTT. Its protein product is CASSDLPGGYTEAFF.

This clonotype came up a few times. The genes are TRBV27 and TRBJ2-3, with 8 positions matching TRBD2. V gave up 4 bases and J gave up 5 bases; unmatched junction bases: 5. This CDR3 spans 14 amino acids. Germline V CDR1 and CDR2: MNHEY, SMNVEV (reference sequence). The CDR3 region is CASSSGLALDTQYF. CDR3 nucleotides: TGTGCCAGCAGTTCCGGACTAGCTTTAGATACGCAGTATTTT.

This clonotype was recorded a few times. This sequence joins TRBV6-6 and TRBJ2-7, with D perhaps matching TRBD2 (7 bases). CDR3 size: 14 residues. CDR1 is MNHNY and CDR2 is SVGAGI in the germline V gene (reference sequence). V was clipped by 4 bases and J by 4 bases, with 14 bases between them. The CDR3 here is CASSSTGTTYEQYV. CDR3 nucleotides: TGTGCCAGCAGTTCAACAGGGACTACTTACGAGCAGTACGTC.

V and J are TRBV9 and TRBJ1-5; D call uncertain. Germline loops: CDR1 SGDLS, CDR2 YYNGEE. The length of the CDR3 is 14 residues. Between the trimmed V and J ends, which lost 0 bases and 6 bases, there was a span of 10 bases. CDR3 protein: CASSVGAEGQPQHF. CDR3 nucleotide sequence: TGTGCCAGCAGCGTAGGGGCAGAGGGTCAGCCCCAGCATTTT.

J is TRBJ1-5 and V is TRBV4-1; the D is unclear. Deletions cut 4 bases from V and 4 bases from J, with 11 bases between. The CDR3 spans 14 residues. Germline V gene sequence: CDR1 MGHRA, CDR2 YSYEKL. The CDR3 DNA reads as TGCGCCAGCAGCCTCCCGGGCCCTAATCAGCCCCAGCATTTT. This codes for CASSLPGPNQPQHF.

The chain employs TRBV7-8 and TRBJ2-5; a possible D gene is TRBD1 (5 bases). V lost 2 bases, J lost 4 bases, and 11 bases lay in between. The CDR3 has 14 amino acids. Looked up from germline, CDR1 is SGHVS and CDR2 is FQNEAQ. In DNA, the CDR3 is TGTGCCAGCAGCTTACGGACATCCAGAGAGACCCAGTACTTC. It specifies CASSLRTSRETQYF. The full variable domain, completed using reference TRBV7-8 and TRBJ2-5, is GAGVSQSPRYKVAKRGQDVALRCDPISGHVSLFWYQQALGQGPEFLTYFQNEAQLDKSGLPSDRFFAERPEGSVSTLKIQRTQQEDSAVYLCASSLRTSRETQYFGPGTRLLVL.

The chain uses TRBV11-2 and TRBJ2-1, with TRBD2 matching 10 bases. Per the germline V gene, CDR1 is SGHAT and CDR2 is FQNNGV. V lost 5 bases and J lost 2; bases outside the gene matches: 9. CDR3 length equals 17 residues. The CDR3 sequence: CASSQMASGGPYNEQFF. The CDR3 nucleotides are TGTGCCAGCAGCCAAATGGCTAGCGGGGGCCCCTACAATGAGCAGTTCTTC.

This clonotype was observed a handful of times. The chain carries TRBV3-1 and TRBJ2-7, with D perhaps TRBD1 (5 bases). Per the germline V gene, CDR1 is LGHDT and CDR2 is YNNKEL (reference sequence). The length of the CDR3 is 13 residues. Trimming removed 1 base from V and 6 bases from J, with 10 bases in between. The CDR3 region has the DNA TGTGCCAGCAGCCAAGCCTACACAGGCGAGCAGTACGTC. Translation gives CASSQAYTGEQYV.

V gene TRBV7-9 combines with J gene TRBJ2-5; no clear D gene. Per germline, CDR1 SEHNR and CDR2 FQNEAQ (reference sequence). The CDR3 runs to 15 residues. The germline V and J ends were trimmed by 5 bases and 5 bases, with 18 bases remaining between them. CDR3 coding DNA: TGTGCCAGCAGCCCCCCCCGTGGGTACGGGGAGACCCAGTACTTC. This encodes CASSPPRGYGETQYF. The complete variable domain, with remaining parts taken from reference TRBV7-9 and TRBJ2-5, reads DTGVSQNPRHKITKRGQNVTFRCDPISEHNRLYWYRQTLGQGPEFLTYFQNEAQLEKSRLLSDRFSAERPKGSFSTLEIQRTEQGDSAMYLCASSPPRGYGETQYFGPGTRLLVL.

This rearrangement joins TRBV4-1 to TRBJ2-3; a possible D gene is TRBD2 (6 bases). Germline CDR1 and CDR2: MGHRA and YSYEKL. V lost 1 base and J 2 bases, leaving 10 bases between the germline ends. CDR3 size: 15 residues. The CDR3 protein is CASSQVGLYTDTQYF. The CDR3 DNA follows: TGCGCCAGCAGCCAAGTGGGACTTTACACAGATACGCAGTATTTT.

This clonotype was counted at least ten times. The rearrangement uses TRBV4-1 and TRBJ2-1; D ambiguous. The CDR3 length is 13 residues. Germline V lookup: CDR1 MGHRA, CDR2 YSYEKL. Trimming stripped 1 base from V and 7 bases from J, with 8 bases between. CDR3 DNA: TGCGCCAGCAGCCAAGTTGTCCCTAATGAGCAGTTCTTC. Its translation is CASSQVVPNEQFF.

This clonotype came up a few times. V and J are TRBV20-1 and TRBJ1-1, with D perhaps TRBD1 (6 bases). There are 13 residues in the CDR3. V dropped 4 bases and J dropped 3 bases, with 12 bases sitting between them. The V gene's germline CDR1 is DFQATT and CDR2 SNEGSKA (reference sequence). The CDR3 coding sequence is TGCAGTGCTACAGGGGAAGGTCACACTGAAGCTTTCTTT. Residues: CSATGEGHTEAFF.

This clonotype came up a few times. This sequence joins TRBV21-1 and TRBJ2-7; TRBD2 was called by the table and not checked on the DNA. TRBV21-1 is noted as a pseudogene. The CDR3 runs to 17 residues. The CDR3 spells CASSKDGRGPSSYEQYV. CDR3 nucleotide sequence: TGTGCCAGCAGCAAAGATGGGAGGGGCCCAAGCTCCTACGAGCAGTACGTC.

This clonotype was seen only a few times. The V and J genes are TRBV25-1 and TRBJ2-7; D is ambiguous. Germline CDR1 reads MGHDK; CDR2 reads SYGVNS. V was clipped by 8 bases and J by 0 bases, with 5 bases between them. The CDR3 extends over 11 amino acids. The CDR3 spells CASGASYEQYF. CDR3 bases: TGTGCCAGCGGAGCCTCCTACGAGCAGTACTTC.

This clonotype was observed a handful of times. V gene TRBV7-8 combines with J gene TRBJ2-5; 11 bases line up with TRBD2. Germline V CDR1 and CDR2: SGHVS, FQNEAQ. The V segment lost 5 bases and the J segment 5 bases; nucleotides outside the gene matches: 10. The CDR3 extends over 16 amino acids. The DNA of the CDR3 is TGTGCCAGCAGCCCAAGACTAGCGGGGTTGGGGGAGACCCAGTACTTC. Translation gives CASSPRLAGLGETQYF. The full variable domain, its missing parts supplied by reference TRBV7-8 and TRBJ2-5, is GAGVSQSPRYKVAKRGQDVALRCDPISGHVSLFWYQQALGQGPEFLTYFQNEAQLDKSGLPSDRFFAERPEGSVSTLKIQRTQQEDSAVYLCASSPRLAGLGETQYFGPGTRLLVL.

J is TRBJ2-4 and V is TRBV10-3; D uncertain. The V end lost 3 bases, the J end lost 7 bases, and 4 bases lay between the germline ends. The germline V gene has CDR1 ENHRY and CDR2 SYGVKD. There are 11 residues in the CDR3. Here the CDR3 reads CAISDGNIQYF. The CDR3 DNA sequence: TGTGCCATCAGTGATGGGAACATTCAGTACTTC.

The chain combines TRBV5-1 with TRBJ2-5, with D perhaps being TRBD1 or TRBD2 (5 bases each). The CDR3 is 15 amino acids. CDR1 and CDR2 from the germline V gene are SGHRS and YFSETQ. Trimming removed 1 base from V and 0 bases from J, with 10 bases in between. This CDR3 is CASSLWGIYQETQYF. Here the CDR3 DNA reads TGCGCCAGCAGCTTGTGGGGGATATACCAAGAGACCCAGTACTTC.

This clonotype appeared a few times. This rearrangement joins TRBV4-2 to TRBJ2-7, with D possibly being TRBD2 (5 bases). This CDR3 region has 14 residues. Germline V lookup: CDR1 LGHNA, CDR2 YNFKEQ. The V and J ends lost 0 bases and 5 bases respectively, with 11 bases between them. The CDR3 loop reads CASSQEGRGNEQYV. The CDR3 bases are TGTGCCAGCAGCCAAGAAGGTCGGGGTAACGAGCAGTACGTC.

The chain uses TRBV11-2 and TRBJ2-1; the D call may be TRBD1 or TRBD2 (5 bases each). The CDR3 covers 12 residues. Germline V gene lookup returns CDR1 SGHAT and CDR2 FQNNGV. V was trimmed by 3 bases and J by 9 bases, leaving 9 bases between them. The CDR3 here is CASSLRGTEQFF. CDR3 nucleotide sequence: TGTGCCAGCAGCTTGAGGGGTACTGAGCAGTTCTTC.